The clone carrying this TCR beta chain came up once. Its antigen is not known. As the sequencing template, cDNA was produced by extracting RNA and reverse transcribing it. Measured with immunoSEQ multiplex PCR; TCRdb has only the in-frame clones, and not every one. The table records some 110,000 clones, roughly 66% of them present only once. The sample comes from a study of CD8+ T cells in alopecia areata. General study points: Patients shared TCRs less clearly than mice did, possibly owing to HLA. For lesional scalp, especially alopecia totalis/universalis, clonality was higher than in normal scalp. Scalp sample sequencing also detects resident alphabeta T cells of normal skin.

Germline V CDR1 and CDR2: SQVTM, ANQGSEA. V dropped 2 bases and J dropped 4; count of bases not matched to a gene: 13. The CDR3 totals 16 residues. The V gene is TRBV29-1, the J gene TRBJ2-5; 7 positions match TRBD2. The sequencing input was CD4+ T cells sorted from blood. This clonotype was obtained from a human donor in good health. The CDR3 DNA follows: TGCAGCGTTGAAAGGCAGCGGGGATCTCCGGGAGAGACCCAGTACTTC. It yields the protein CSVERQRGSPGETQYF.